Many counts were recorded for the clone carrying this T cell receptor beta chain. No antigen is known for it. The record originates from a study of early T cells in non-severe SARS-CoV-2 infection. About the research overall: RNA in bulk from unsorted whole blood was sequenced, and chains were unpaired. Study-level findings and limits: VDJdb matching skewed toward anti-spike CD8 responses, missing private and CD4 specificities.

This CDR3 comprises 13 residues. V was pared by 2 bases and J by 2 bases, with 6 bases between. Germline values: CDR1 SGHDN, CDR2 FVKESK. The library protocol tagged individual cDNA molecules with unique molecular identifiers. Each CDR3 protein gets one entry after TCRdb re-called the 5' RACE reads with MiXCR. The sample lists about 50,000 distinct CDR3 sequences, roughly 8.8% seen once, with around 14% in the top ten. V usage is TRBV14 and J usage is TRBJ1-2; no clear D. This sequence originates from an adult who was a healthcare worker with PCR-confirmed SARS-CoV-2 infection or an uninfected control (not recorded which). Sample: whole blood. The CDR3 DNA reads TGTGCCAGCAGCCAATCTACCAACTATGGCTACACCTTC. Amino acid sequence: CASSQSTNYGYTF.